This T cell receptor beta chain comes out of a study of OX40 agonist ivuxolimab in advanced cancers. On the study more broadly: Participants could have had prior anti-PD-1, anti-PD-L1 or anti-CTLA-4 therapy, and roughly 39% had some. Study-level points and caveats: Clones of CD4+ and CD8+ blood T cells grew by week 6 at doses of 0.1 to 3.0 mg/kg. Normalized T-cell clonal expansion was also low in some nonresponders. Partial responders dosed at 0.1-3.0 mg/kg displayed clonal expansion ranking among the lowest.

Measured with immunoSEQ multiplex PCR; TCRdb has only the in-frame clones, and not every one. The table lists some 63,000 clones, about 94% of them singletons. As concerns this clone: The antigen is not known.

Trimming took 5 bases from V and 1 from J; bases not matched to a gene: 5. This CDR3 is built from 15 residues. From germline, CDR1 is SNHLY and CDR2 FYNNEI. This TCR came from an adult with an advanced solid tumor such as melanoma, head and neck, liver or kidney cancer. The sequencing used CD4+ or CD8+ T cells sorted from blood, collected in a trial of the OX40 agonist ivuxolimab. The chain employs TRBV2 and TRBJ2-5; 9 bases agree with TRBD2. The CDR3 region has the DNA TGTGCCAGCAGTCCCCCGACTAGCGGCCAAGAGACCCAGTACTTC. Its protein product is CASSPPTSGQETQYF.